What follows are 32 T cell receptor beta chains derived from one specimen sequenced in a study of Ad26.COV2.S vaccination and SARS-CoV-2 variants. Regarding treatment: some 19 received Ad26.COV2.S at low or high dose, single or two shots; several received placebo; per-sample allocation not given. Specimens were obtained on day 63 following the first vaccine or placebo injection. Generated by immunoSEQ multiplex PCR, the TCRdb table keeps only in-frame clones and is missing some. The data hold about 320,000 clones, with approximately 80% observed a single time. The source material was peripheral blood, sampled in a trial of Ad26.COV2.S vaccine versus placebo. The receptors originated from a person between 18 and 60 years old who received the Ad26.COV2.S COVID-19 vaccine or a placebo.

This clone has a single count. The V call is TRBV28, the J call TRBJ1-2, with D possibly being TRBD1 (6 bases). Germline V gene data show CDR1 as MDHEN and CDR2 as SYDVKM. The length of the CDR3 is 13 residues. Between the trimmed V and J ends, which lost 5 bases and 2 bases, there was a span of 9 bases. This CDR3 is CASSPDRNYGYTF. The CDR3 bases are TGTGCCAGCAGTCCCGACAGGAACTATGGCTACACCTTC.

The chain employs TRBV30 and TRBJ1-4, with 7 nucleotides matching TRBD1. The germline CDR1 and CDR2 sequences are GTSNPN and SVGIG (reference sequence). Trimming removed 2 bases from V and 7 bases from J; junction bases left unmatched: 10. This CDR3 region has 15 residues. The CDR3 nucleotides read TGTGCCTGGAGTAGAAGACAGGGAGGAACTGAAAAACTGTTTTTT. Translated: CAWSRRQGGTEKLFF.

About this clone: This specimen includes other DNA sequences encoding the same CDR3. V and J are TRBV2 and TRBJ1-4, with 8 nucleotides matching TRBD1. The CDR3 totals 14 residues. The trim removed 3 bases at V and 5 bases at J, leaving 2 bases unmatched. Germline-derived CDR1 and CDR2 are SNHLY and FYNNEI. CDR3 sequence: CASSDNRGNEKLFF. For the CDR3, the DNA is TGTGCCAGCAGTGATAACAGGGGGAATGAAAAACTGTTTTTT.

V and J are TRBV19 and TRBJ2-4; D is ambiguous. The CDR3 extends over 17 amino acids. CDR1 and CDR2 from the germline V gene are LNHDA and SQIVND (reference sequence). Trimming shortened V by 0 bases and J by 0 bases, and 12 bases separated the two germline ends. CDR3 in amino acids: CASSIDLATLAKNIQYF. CDR3 coding DNA: TGTGCCAGTAGTATAGATCTGGCCACCCTAGCCAAAAACATTCAGTACTTC.

The DNA for the CDR3 is TGTGCCAGCAGTACTAGCGGGGGGTCCGATACGCAGTATTTT. This codes for CASSTSGGSDTQYF. V is TRBV6-5 and J is TRBJ2-3; 12 bases agree with TRBD2. Trimming took 5 bases from V and 6 from J; bases not matched to a gene: 3. The CDR3 runs to 14 residues. Germline V CDR1 and CDR2: MNHEY, SVGAGI.

V and J are TRBV5-1 and TRBJ1-1, with 7 bases fitting TRBD1. With 3 bases clipped from V and 4 bases from J, the junction kept 3 bases outside the gene matches. The germline V gene encodes CDR1 SGHRS and CDR2 YFSETQ. The CDR3 is 13 residues long. The CDR3 nucleotides are TGCGCCAGCAGCTCCCAGGGGGGCACTGAAGCTTTCTTT. Amino acid sequence: CASSSQGGTEAFF.

This rearrangement joins TRBV27 to TRBJ1-1; TRBD1 matches 7 bases. The trim removed 7 bases at V and 3 bases at J, leaving 11 bases unmatched. CDR1 MNHEY and CDR2 SMNVEV come from the germline V gene (reference sequence). The CDR3 consists of 15 residues. CDR3 DNA: TGTGCCAGCAACCCCCAGGGGGAGTGGTACACTGAAGCTTTCTTT. It translates to CASNPQGEWYTEAFF.

This clone was found a few times. The rearrangement joins TRBV18 to TRBJ1-2; a possible D gene is TRBD1 (6 bases). The CDR3 is 15 amino acids. The germline CDR1 and CDR2 sequences are KGHSH and LQKENI. Trimming removed 3 bases at V and 6 bases at J, with 17 bases between. CDR3 nucleotides: TGTGCCAGCTCACCGCGCACCACAGGGACGAATGGCTACACCTTC. This encodes CASSPRTTGTNGYTF.

The chain uses TRBV6-4 and TRBJ1-6; 11 nucleotides align to TRBD1. Germline V gene lookup returns CDR1 MRHNA and CDR2 SNTAGT. The CDR3 spans 15 residues. The V and J ends lost 5 bases and 10 bases, in that order; junction bases with no gene match: 7. CDR3 sequence (DNA): TGTGCCAGCAGTCCCTCCGGGACAGGGGGATCACCCCTCCACTTT. This translates into CASSPSGTGGSPLHF.

The CDR3 DNA reads TGTGCCAGCAGCTTTGGGTCGCCTCAAGAGAACACCATATATTTT. It translates to CASSFGSPQENTIYF. This rearrangement joins TRBV7-9 to TRBJ1-3; D is unresolved. In germline, CDR1 is SEHNR, CDR2 FQNEAQ (reference sequence). The CDR3 covers 15 residues. Trimming shortened V by 3 bases and J by 7 bases, and 16 bases separated the two germline ends.

This rearrangement joins TRBV19 to TRBJ2-4; TRBD2 is a possible D gene (6 bases). Germline V lookup: CDR1 LNHDA, CDR2 SQIVND (reference sequence). This CDR3 comprises 15 residues. Deletions cut 5 bases from V and 8 bases from J, with 19 bases between. CDR3 sequence: CASSPGFQRRDIQYF. As DNA, the CDR3 is TGTGCCAGTAGTCCCGGTTTTCAACGGAGGGACATTCAGTACTTC.

The CDR3, as DNA: TGCGCCAGCAGCTCCAGAAGGGAAGGGTTGAACACTGAAGCTTTCTTT. Translated: CASSSRREGLNTEAFF. V is TRBV4-1 and J is TRBJ1-1; no clear D. CDR1 is MGHRA and CDR2 is YSYEKL in the germline V gene. The V end was cut by 5 bases, the J end by 0 bases, with 16 bases between. The CDR3 is 16 amino acids.

V is TRBV14 and J is TRBJ1-6; 8 bases line up with TRBD1. This CDR3 is 15 amino acids long. The V gene's germline CDR1 is SGHDN and CDR2 FVKESK. Trimming cost V 2 bases and J 9 bases; bases outside gene matches: 6. CDR3 DNA sequence: TGTGCCAGCAGCCAAACCAGACAGGGGCGTTCACCCCTCCACTTT. Encoded protein: CASSQTRQGRSPLHF.

V and J are TRBV6-5 and TRBJ2-7; TRBD1 aligns across 10 bases. CDR1 and CDR2 (germline): MNHEY, SVGAGI. CDR3 length: 15 residues. Losses at the gene ends were 2 bases for V and 4 bases for J; bases not matched to a gene: 5. In DNA form, the CDR3 reads TGTGCCAGCAGTTACGACCGGGACAGGGGATACGAGCAGTACTTC. Translating gives CASSYDRDRGYEQYF.

The V and J genes are TRBV5-4 and TRBJ1-2; the D is unclear. In germline, CDR1 is SGHNT, CDR2 YYREEE (reference sequence). The CDR3 consists of 14 residues. V gave up 0 bases and J gave up 3 bases, with 9 bases separating them. The CDR3 nucleotides are TGTGCCAGCAGCTTGGAGATCGGGGACTATGGCTACACCTTC. Translation: CASSLEIGDYGYTF.

CDR3 bases: TGTGCCAGCAGTTACTCCGGGACTAGCTGGGAGACCCAGTACTTC. Amino acids: CASSYSGTSWETQYF. The chain couples TRBV6-5 to TRBJ2-5, with TRBD2 matching 9 bases. CDR1 is MNHEY, CDR2 SVGAGI, per germline. There are 15 residues in the CDR3. Unmatched junction bases numbered 4, after V lost 0 bases and J lost 5 bases.

The chain is built from TRBV4-2 and TRBJ1-1; 10 nucleotides agree with TRBD1. Trimming cost V 0 bases and J 5 bases; bases outside gene matches: 18. Germline loops: CDR1 LGHNA, CDR2 YNFKEQ. The CDR3 length is 20 residues. The CDR3: CASSQDLTGGTEWGTTEAFF. The CDR3 coding sequence is TGTGCCAGCAGCCAAGATTTGACAGGGGGCACCGAGTGGGGGACGACTGAAGCTTTCTTT.

Written as DNA, the CDR3 is TGTGCCAGCAGCGTTCGGCCTAGCTATGGGGATGAGCAGTTCTTC. This encodes CASSVRPSYGDEQFF. This chain connects TRBV9 to TRBJ2-1, with D possibly being TRBD2 (5 bases). CDR1 is SGDLS and CDR2 is YYNGEE in the germline V gene. This CDR3 has 15 amino acids. Trimming removed 2 bases from V and 8 bases from J, with 17 bases in between.

V gene TRBV6-6 combines with J gene TRBJ2-7, with TRBD1 matching over 7 bases. The germline gives CDR1 MNHNY, CDR2 SVGAGI (reference sequence). The V gene end was trimmed by 6 bases and the J gene end by 6 bases; junction bases not matched to a gene: 8. The CDR3 spans 13 residues. The CDR3 coding sequence is TGTGCCAGCAGCCCCGGGACAGTGGCCGAGCAGTACTTC. As protein: CASSPGTVAEQYF.

The chain uses TRBV10-3 and TRBJ2-7; 8 nucleotides align to TRBD2. J lost 0 bases, V lost 6 bases, and 7 bases had no gene match. The germline V gene has CDR1 ENHRY and CDR2 SYGVKD. The CDR3 spans 15 residues. The CDR3 DNA is TGTGCCATCAGCCCGGGGGGGGCAGCCTCCTACGAGCAGTACTTC. Its protein product is CAISPGGAASYEQYF.

The V and J genes are TRBV11-3 and TRBJ1-2; a weak D match, TRBD1 (5 bases). Deletions cut 0 bases from V and 4 bases from J, with 15 bases between. The germline CDR1 and CDR2 sequences are SGHNT and YENEEA. The CDR3 covers 16 residues. The CDR3 loop reads CASSLDQWGRFYGYTF. For the CDR3, the DNA is TGTGCCAGCAGCTTAGATCAATGGGGACGGTTCTATGGCTACACCTTC.

This clone was counted only a few times. The J gene is TRBJ1-2, the V gene TRBV7-9; D not certain. Trimming removed 5 bases from V and 5 bases from J, with 21 bases in between. This CDR3 comprises 16 residues. CDR1 and CDR2 (germline): SEHNR, FQNEAQ (reference sequence). The CDR3 nucleotides read TGTGCCAGCAGCCCGCACCGGGCGGGGTCATCGTATGGCTACACCTTC. It codes for CASSPHRAGSSYGYTF.

The chain carries TRBV5-5 and TRBJ1-6; D is undetermined. Per the germline V gene, CDR1 is SGHKS and CDR2 is YYEKEE (reference sequence). Trimming removed 2 bases from V and 9 bases from J, with 12 bases in between. The CDR3 is 14 residues long. The CDR3 DNA reads TGTGCCAGCAGCTTTGGCCTAGACGGTTCACCCCTCCACTTT. It codes for CASSFGLDGSPLHF.

The V and J genes are TRBV2 and TRBJ2-1; D may be TRBD2 (5 bases). V was shortened by 5 bases and J by 7 bases, with 12 bases between the two germline ends. This CDR3 spans 13 amino acids. Germline V gene sequence: CDR1 SNHLY, CDR2 FYNNEI. In DNA, the CDR3 is TGTGCCAGCAGTCCGGAGGTGGAGAATGAGCAGTTCTTC. Translation: CASSPEVENEQFF.

This clone appeared once. This rearrangement joins TRBV24-1 to TRBJ2-1; 9 nucleotides agree with TRBD1. The germline gives CDR1 KGHDR, CDR2 SFDVKD. With 5 bases clipped from V and 3 bases from J, the junction kept 4 bases outside the gene matches. The CDR3 is 15 amino acids. The CDR3, as DNA: TGTGCCACCAGTGGGGACAGGGTAGTCTACAATGAGCAGTTCTTC. Translation gives CATSGDRVVYNEQFF.

The chain employs TRBV5-5 and TRBJ2-2; D could derive from TRBD1 or TRBD2 (5 bases each). The CDR3 consists of 15 residues. Per germline, CDR1 SGHKS and CDR2 YYEKEE (reference sequence). The germline V and J ends were trimmed by 1 base and 7 bases, with 14 bases remaining between them. The CDR3 here is CASSLRWGYFGELFF. The CDR3 DNA is TGTGCCAGCAGCTTGAGATGGGGGTACTTCGGGGAGCTGTTTTTT.

The chain recombines TRBV5-4 with TRBJ2-1; 8 positions match TRBD1. V was pared by 2 bases and J by 3 bases, with 4 bases of the junction left unmatched. This CDR3 is 15 amino acids long. From germline, CDR1 is SGHNT and CDR2 YYREEE (reference sequence). The CDR3 loop reads CASSFDRGYYNEQFF. CDR3 coding DNA: TGTGCCAGCAGCTTTGACAGGGGTTACTACAATGAGCAGTTCTTC.

The genes are TRBV30 and TRBJ1-3; no reliable D call. Germline loops: CDR1 GTSNPN, CDR2 SVGIG (reference sequence). With 3 bases removed from V and 0 bases from J, the gap between germline ends came to 12 bases. The CDR3 covers 15 residues. CDR3 amino acids: CAWSPRALSGNTIYF. The CDR3 DNA follows: TGTGCCTGGAGCCCTCGGGCCCTCTCTGGAAACACCATATATTTT.

This chain connects TRBV6-5 to TRBJ1-1, with D perhaps TRBD1 (6 bases). CDR3 size: 15 residues. The V end lost 0 bases, the J end lost 0 bases, and 8 bases lay between the germline ends. Germline CDR1 is MNHEY and CDR2 is SVGAGI. The CDR3 reads CASSYSSGVNTEAFF. The CDR3 DNA follows: TGTGCCAGCAGTTACTCGTCAGGGGTGAACACTGAAGCTTTCTTT.

The chain couples TRBV6-5 to TRBJ2-7; D not resolved. V dropped 5 bases and J dropped 7 bases, with 12 bases sitting between them. The CDR3 has 12 residues. Germline V gene lookup returns CDR1 MNHEY and CDR2 SVGAGI. CDR3 residues: CASSPVLGEQYF. The CDR3 DNA follows: TGTGCCAGCAGTCCCGTATTGGGGGAGCAGTACTTC.

This chain connects TRBV5-1 to TRBJ2-1, with 9 bases fitting TRBD1. The J segment lost 7 bases and the V segment lost 3 bases, leaving 11 bases of the junction unmatched. The CDR3 has 16 amino acids. CDR1 is SGHRS and CDR2 is YFSETQ in the germline V gene. DNA for the CDR3: TGCGCCAGCAGCTGGACCGGGACAGGGTGGTCAAATGAGCAGTTCTTC. This encodes CASSWTGTGWSNEQFF.

The chain employs TRBV20-1 and TRBJ2-1, with D unresolved. Between the trimmed V and J ends, which lost 1 base and 8 bases, there was a span of 3 bases. The CDR3 is 10 amino acids. Germline V gives CDR1 DFQATT, CDR2 SNEGSKA (reference sequence). The CDR3 loop is CSARGDEQFF. CDR3 nucleotides: TGCAGTGCTAGAGGGGATGAGCAGTTCTTC.